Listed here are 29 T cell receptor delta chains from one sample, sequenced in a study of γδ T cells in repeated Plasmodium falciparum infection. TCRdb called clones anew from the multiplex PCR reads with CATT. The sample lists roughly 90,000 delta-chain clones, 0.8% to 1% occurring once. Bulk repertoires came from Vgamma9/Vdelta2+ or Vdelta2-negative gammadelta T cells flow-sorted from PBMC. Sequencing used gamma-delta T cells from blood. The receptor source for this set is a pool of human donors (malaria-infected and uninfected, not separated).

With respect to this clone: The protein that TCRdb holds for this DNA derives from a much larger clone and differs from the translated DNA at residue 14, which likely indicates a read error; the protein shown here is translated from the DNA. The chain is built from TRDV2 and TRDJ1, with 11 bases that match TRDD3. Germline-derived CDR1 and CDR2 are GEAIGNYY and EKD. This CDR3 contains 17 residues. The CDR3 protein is CACVRNYWGIVQDRLIF. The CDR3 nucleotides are TGTGCCTGTGTCCGAAACTACTGGGGGATAGTTCAGGATAGACTCATCTTT.

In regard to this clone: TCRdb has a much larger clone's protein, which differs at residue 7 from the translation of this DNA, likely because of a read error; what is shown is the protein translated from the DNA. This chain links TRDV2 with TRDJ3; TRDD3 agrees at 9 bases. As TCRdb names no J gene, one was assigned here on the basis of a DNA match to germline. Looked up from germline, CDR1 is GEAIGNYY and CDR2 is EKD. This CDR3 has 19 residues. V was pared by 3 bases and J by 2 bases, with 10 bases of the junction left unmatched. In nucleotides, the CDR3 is TGTGCCTGTGACTGGGTACCGGGGGATACCACCTGGGACACCCGACAGATGTTTTTC. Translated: CACDWVPGDTTWDTRQMFF.

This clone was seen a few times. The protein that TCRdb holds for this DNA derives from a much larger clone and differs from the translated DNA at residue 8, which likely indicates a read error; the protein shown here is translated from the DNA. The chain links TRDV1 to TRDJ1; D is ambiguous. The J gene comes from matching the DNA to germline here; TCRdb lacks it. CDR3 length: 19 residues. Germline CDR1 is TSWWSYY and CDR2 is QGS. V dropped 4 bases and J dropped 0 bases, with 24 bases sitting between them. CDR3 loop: CALGGRIDRSCRDTDKLIF. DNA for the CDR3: TGTGCTCTTGGGGGACGTATAGACCGCTCGTGTAGGGACACCGATAAACTCATCTTT.

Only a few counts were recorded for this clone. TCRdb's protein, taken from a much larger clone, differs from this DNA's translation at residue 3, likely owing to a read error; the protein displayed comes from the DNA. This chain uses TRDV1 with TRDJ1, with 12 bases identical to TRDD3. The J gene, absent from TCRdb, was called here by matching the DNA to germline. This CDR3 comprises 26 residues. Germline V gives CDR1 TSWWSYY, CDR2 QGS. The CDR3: CAPGELGPPTISWGIRGPSYTDKLIF. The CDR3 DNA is TGTGCTCCTGGGGAATTAGGGCCTCCTACGATTAGCTGGGGGATACGGGGGCCTTCTTACACCGATAAACTCATCTTT.

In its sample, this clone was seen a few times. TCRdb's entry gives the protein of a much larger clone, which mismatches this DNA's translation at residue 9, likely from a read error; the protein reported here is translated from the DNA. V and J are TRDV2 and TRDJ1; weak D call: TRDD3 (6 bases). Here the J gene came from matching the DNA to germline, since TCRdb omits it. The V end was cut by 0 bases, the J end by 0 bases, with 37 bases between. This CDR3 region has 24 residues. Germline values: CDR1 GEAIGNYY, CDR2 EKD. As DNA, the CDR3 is TGTGCCTGTGACACCGTGAGGGGGGAGGATACCCACTACAGTACACCGACGTACACCGATAAACTCATCTTT. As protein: CACDTVRGEDTHYSTPTYTDKLIF.

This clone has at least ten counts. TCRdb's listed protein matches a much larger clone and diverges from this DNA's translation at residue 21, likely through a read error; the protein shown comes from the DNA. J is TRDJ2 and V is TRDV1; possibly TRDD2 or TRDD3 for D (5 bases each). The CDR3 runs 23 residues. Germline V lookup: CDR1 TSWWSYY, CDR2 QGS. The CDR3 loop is CALGELLPLLYYLGPSLTAQPFF. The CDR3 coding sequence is TGTGCTCTTGGGGAACTGTTGCCTCTCCTATACTACTTGGGGCCCTCTTTGACAGCACAACCCTTCTTT.

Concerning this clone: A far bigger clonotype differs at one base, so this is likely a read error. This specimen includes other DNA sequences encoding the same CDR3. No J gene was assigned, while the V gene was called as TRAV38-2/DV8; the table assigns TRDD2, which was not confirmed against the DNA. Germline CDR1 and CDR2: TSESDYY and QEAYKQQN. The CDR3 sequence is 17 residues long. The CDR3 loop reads CAYSDRTLHSNTDKLIF. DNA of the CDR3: TGTGCTTATAGCGACCGAACCCTTCACTCTAACACCGATAAACTCATCTTC.

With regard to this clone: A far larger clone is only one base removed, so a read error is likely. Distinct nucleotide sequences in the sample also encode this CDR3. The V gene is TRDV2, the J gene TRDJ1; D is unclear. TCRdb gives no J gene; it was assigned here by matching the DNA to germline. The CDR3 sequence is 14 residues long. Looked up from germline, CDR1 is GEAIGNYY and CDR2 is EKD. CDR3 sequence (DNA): TGTGCCTGCGACACGGCTGCGATCACCGATAAACTCATCTTT. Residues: CACDTAAITDKLIF.

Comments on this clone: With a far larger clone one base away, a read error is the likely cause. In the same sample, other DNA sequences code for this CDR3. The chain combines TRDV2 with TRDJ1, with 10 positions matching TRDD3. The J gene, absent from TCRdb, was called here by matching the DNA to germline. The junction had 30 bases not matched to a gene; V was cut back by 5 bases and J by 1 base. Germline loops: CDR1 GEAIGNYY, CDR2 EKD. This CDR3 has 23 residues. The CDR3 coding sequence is TGTGCCTGTGGCAAACACTTCCTAATGAGGGGGATACGCTCCCGGGGCTGCACCGATAAACTCATCTTT. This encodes CACGKHFLMRGIRSRGCTDKLIF.

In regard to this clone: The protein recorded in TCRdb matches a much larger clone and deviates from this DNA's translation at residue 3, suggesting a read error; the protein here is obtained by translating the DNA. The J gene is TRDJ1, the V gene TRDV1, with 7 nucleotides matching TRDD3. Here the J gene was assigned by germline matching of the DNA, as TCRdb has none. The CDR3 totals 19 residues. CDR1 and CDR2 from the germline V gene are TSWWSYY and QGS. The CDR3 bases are TGTGCTCCTGGGGATTCTTCGGGGCTGGGGGGAAAGTACACCGATAAACTCATCTTT. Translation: CAPGDSSGLGGKYTDKLIF.

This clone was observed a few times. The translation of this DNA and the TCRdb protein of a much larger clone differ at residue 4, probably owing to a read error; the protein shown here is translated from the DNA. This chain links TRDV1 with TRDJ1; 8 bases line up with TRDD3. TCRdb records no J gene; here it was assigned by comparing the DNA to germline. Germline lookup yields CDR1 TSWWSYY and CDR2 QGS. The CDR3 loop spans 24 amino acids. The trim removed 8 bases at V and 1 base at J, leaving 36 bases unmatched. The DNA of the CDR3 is TGTGCTCTTAGGGGAAAGGGTGTTAATCCAGGGGATTCCCCGCGTGGGGGATGCACCGATAAACTCATCTTT. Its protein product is CALRGKGVNPGDSPRGGCTDKLIF.

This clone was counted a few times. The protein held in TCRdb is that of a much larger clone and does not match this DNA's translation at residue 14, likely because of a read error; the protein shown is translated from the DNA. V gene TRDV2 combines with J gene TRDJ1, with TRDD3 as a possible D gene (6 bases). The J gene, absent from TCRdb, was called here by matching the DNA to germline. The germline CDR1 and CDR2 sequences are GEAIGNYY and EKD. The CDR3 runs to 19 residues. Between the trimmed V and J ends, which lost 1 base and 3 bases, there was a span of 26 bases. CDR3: CACDTPGGGPRIGADKLIF. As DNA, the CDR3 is TGTGCCTGTGACACACCTGGTGGGGGCCCAAGGATTGGTGCCGATAAACTCATCTTT.

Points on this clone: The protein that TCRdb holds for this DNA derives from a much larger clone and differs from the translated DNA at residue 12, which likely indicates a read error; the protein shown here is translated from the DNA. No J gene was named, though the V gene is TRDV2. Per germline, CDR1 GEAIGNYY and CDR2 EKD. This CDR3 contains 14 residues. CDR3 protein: CAAGGGRNTDKPIF. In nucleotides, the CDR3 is TGTGCCGCTGGCGGGGGCCGGAACACCGATAAACCCATCTTT.

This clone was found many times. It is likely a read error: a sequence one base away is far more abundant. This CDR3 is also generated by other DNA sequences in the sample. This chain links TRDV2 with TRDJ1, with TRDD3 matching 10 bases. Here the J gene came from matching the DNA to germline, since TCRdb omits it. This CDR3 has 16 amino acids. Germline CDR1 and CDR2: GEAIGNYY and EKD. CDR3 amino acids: CACDNLGDNMTDKLIF. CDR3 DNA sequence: TGTGCCTGCGACAACCTGGGGGATAATATGACCGATAAACTCATCTTT.

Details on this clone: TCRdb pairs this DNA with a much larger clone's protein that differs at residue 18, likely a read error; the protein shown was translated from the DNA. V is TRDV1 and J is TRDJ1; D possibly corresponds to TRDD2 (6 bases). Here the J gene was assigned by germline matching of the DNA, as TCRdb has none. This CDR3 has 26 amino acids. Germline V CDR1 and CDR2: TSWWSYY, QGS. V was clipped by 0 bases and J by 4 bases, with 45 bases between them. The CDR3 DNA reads TGTGCTCTTGGGGAACTGCGCGGCCTTCCCCAAGCATCAGGGACCTGTGTTGCCCTGACCTACGATAAACTCATCTTT. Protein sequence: CALGELRGLPQASGTCVALTYDKLIF.

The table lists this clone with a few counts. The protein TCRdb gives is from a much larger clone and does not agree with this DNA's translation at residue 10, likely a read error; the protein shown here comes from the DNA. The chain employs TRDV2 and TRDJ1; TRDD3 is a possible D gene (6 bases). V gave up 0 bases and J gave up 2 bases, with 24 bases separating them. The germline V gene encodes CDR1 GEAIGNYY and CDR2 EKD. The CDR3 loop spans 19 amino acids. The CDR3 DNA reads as TGTGCCTGTGACACCGTCCCAATGGTGGTGGATACAGGGACCGATAAACTCATCTTT. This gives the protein CACDTVPMVVDTGTDKLIF.

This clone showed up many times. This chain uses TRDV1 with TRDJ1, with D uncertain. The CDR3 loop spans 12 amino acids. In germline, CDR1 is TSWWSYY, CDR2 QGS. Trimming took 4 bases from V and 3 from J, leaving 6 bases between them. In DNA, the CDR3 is TGTGCTCTTGGGGGGATCCCCGATAAACTCATCTTT. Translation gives CALGGIPDKLIF.

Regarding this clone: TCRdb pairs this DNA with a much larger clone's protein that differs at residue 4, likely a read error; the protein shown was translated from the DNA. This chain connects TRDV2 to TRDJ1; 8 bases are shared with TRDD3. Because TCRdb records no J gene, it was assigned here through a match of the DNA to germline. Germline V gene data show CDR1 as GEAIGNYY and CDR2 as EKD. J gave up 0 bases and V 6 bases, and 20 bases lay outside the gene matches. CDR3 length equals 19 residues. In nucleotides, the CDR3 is TGTGCCTGTAACTCCTTACTGGGGGCATTACCGGGGGACACCGATAAACTCATCTTT. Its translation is CACNSLLGALPGDTDKLIF.

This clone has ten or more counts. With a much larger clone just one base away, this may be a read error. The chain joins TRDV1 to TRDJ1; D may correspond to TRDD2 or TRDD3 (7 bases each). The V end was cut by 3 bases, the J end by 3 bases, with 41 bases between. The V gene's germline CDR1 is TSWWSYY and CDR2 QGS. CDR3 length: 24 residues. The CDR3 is CALGDLPPRFLRSGGCRYADKLIF. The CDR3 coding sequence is TGTGCTCTTGGGGACCTACCGCCGAGGTTCCTACGTTCTGGGGGCTGCCGGTACGCCGATAAACTCATCTTT.

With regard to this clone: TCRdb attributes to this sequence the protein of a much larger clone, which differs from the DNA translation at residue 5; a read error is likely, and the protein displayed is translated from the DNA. The CDR3 is CALGEISGGWRYTDKLIF. CDR3 DNA sequence: TGTGCTCTTGGGGAAATAAGTGGGGGGTGGCGGTACACCGATAAACTCATCTTT. V gene TRDV1 combines with J gene TRDJ1; perhaps TRDD3 as D (6 bases). The J gene was missing in TCRdb and was found by matching the end of the DNA to germline. The CDR3 sequence is 18 residues long. Germline V gene lookup returns CDR1 TSWWSYY and CDR2 QGS. V shed 2 bases and J shed 0 bases, with 19 bases lying between them.

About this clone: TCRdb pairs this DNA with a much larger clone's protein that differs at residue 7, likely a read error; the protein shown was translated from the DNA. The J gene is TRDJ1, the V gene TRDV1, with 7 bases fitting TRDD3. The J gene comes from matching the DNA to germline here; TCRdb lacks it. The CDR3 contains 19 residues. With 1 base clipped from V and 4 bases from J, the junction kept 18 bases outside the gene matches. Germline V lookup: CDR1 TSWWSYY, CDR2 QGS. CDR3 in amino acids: CALGEHEADWGARVDKLIF. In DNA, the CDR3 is TGTGCTCTTGGGGAACATGAGGCGGACTGGGGTGCTCGGGTCGATAAACTCATCTTT.

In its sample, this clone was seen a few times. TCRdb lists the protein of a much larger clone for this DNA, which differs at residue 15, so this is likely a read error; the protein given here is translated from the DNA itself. CDR3 protein: CALGPGGYLVEYTDNLIF. In DNA form, the CDR3 reads TGTGCTCTTGGGCCTGGGGGATACCTCGTTGAGTACACCGATAACCTCATCTTT. The chain is built from TRDV1 and TRDJ1; TRDD3 agrees at 11 bases. Germline CDR1 reads TSWWSYY; CDR2 reads QGS. This CDR3 is built from 18 residues.

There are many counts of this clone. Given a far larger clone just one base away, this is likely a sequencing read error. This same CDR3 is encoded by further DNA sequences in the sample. CDR3 amino acids: CASLHALDTDKLIF. The CDR3 bases are TGTGCATCACTGCACGCTTTGGACACCGATAAACTTATCTTT. The chain uses TRDV3 and TRDJ1; the D is unclear. The CDR3 consists of 14 residues. Germline V lookup: CDR1 TVYSNPD, CDR2 GDNSRS (reference sequence).

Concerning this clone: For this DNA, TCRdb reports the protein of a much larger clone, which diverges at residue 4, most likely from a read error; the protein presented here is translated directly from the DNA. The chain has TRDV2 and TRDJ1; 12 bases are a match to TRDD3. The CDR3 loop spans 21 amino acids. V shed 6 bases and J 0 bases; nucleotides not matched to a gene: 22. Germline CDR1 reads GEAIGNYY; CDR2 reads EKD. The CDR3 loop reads CACNASLRYWGIPQYTDKLIF. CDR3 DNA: TGTGCCTGTAACGCCTCCCTCAGGTACTGGGGGATACCACAGTACACCGATAAACTCATCTTT.

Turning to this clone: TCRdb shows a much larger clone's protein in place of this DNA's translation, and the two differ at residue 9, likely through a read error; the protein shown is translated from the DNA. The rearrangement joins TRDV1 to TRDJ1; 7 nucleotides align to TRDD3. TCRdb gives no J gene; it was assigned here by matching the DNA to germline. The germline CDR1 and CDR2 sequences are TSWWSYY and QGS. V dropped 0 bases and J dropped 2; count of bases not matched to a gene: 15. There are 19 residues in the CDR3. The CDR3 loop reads CALGELPYRGMKRTDKLIF. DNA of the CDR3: TGTGCTCTTGGGGAACTTCCGTACCGGGGGATGAAACGTACCGATAAACTCATCTTT.

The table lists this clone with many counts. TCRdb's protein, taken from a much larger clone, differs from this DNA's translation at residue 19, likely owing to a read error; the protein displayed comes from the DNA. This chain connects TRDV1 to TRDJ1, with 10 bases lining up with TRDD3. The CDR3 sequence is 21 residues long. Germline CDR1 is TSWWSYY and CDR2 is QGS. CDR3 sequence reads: CALGELVPPRGWGIHTDKFIF. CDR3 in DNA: TGTGCTCTTGGGGAACTTGTACCCCCCCGGGGATGGGGGATACACACCGATAAATTCATCTTT.

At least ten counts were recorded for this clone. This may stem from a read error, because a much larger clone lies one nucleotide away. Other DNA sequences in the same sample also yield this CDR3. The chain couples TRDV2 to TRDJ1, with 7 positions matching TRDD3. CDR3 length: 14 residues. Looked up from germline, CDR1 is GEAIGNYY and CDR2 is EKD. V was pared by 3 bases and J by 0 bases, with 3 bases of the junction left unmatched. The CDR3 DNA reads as TGTGCCTGTGACTTGACTGGGGACACCGATAAACTCATCTTT. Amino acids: CACDLTGDTDKLIF.

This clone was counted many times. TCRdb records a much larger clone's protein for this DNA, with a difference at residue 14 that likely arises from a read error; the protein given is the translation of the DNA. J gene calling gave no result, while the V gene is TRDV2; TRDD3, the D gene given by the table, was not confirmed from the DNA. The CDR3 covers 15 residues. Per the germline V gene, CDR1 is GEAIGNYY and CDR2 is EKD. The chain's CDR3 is CACDTVGDRENKLTF. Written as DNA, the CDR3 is TGTGCCTGTGACACCGTGGGGGATAGGGAGAATAAACTCACCTTT.

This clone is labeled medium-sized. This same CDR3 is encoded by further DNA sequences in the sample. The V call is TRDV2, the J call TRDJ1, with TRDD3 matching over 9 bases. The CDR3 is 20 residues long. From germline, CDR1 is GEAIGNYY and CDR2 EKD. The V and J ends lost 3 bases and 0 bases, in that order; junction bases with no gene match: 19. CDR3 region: CACDPGGYDWGTGYTDKLIF. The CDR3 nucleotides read TGTGCCTGTGACCCCGGAGGCTACGACTGGGGGACCGGGTACACCGATAAACTCATCTTT.